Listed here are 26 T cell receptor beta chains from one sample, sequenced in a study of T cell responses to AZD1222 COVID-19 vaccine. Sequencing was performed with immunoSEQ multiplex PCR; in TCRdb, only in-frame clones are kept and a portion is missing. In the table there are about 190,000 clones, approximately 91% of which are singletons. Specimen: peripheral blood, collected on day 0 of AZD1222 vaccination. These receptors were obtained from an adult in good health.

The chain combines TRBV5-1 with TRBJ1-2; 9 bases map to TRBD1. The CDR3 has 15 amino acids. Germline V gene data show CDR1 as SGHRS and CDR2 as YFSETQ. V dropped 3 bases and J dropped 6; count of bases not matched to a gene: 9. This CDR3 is CASSYGTGLSDGYTF. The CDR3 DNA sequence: TGCGCCAGCAGCTACGGGACAGGGTTGAGCGATGGCTACACCTTC.

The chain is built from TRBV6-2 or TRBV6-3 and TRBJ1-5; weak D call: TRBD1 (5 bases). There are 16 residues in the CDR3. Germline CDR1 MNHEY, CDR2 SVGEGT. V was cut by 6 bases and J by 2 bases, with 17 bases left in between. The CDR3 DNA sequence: TGTGCCAGCAGCCGAAACGGGGGTTGGGGCAATCAGCCCCAGCATTTT. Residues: CASSRNGGWGNQPQHF.

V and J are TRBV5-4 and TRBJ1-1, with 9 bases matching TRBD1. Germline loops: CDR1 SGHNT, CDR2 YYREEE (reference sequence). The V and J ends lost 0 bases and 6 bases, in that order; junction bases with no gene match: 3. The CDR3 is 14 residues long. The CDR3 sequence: CASSLDRGLSEAFF. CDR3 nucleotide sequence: TGTGCCAGCAGCTTGGACAGGGGGCTTTCTGAAGCTTTCTTT.

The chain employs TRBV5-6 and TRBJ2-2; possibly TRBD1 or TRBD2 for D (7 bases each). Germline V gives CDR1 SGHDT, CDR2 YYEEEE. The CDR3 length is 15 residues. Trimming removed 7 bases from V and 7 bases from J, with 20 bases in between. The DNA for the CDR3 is TGTGCCAGCCGCGGGAGTAGGGGGCATGGCGGGGAGCTGTTTTTT. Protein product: CASRGSRGHGGELFF.

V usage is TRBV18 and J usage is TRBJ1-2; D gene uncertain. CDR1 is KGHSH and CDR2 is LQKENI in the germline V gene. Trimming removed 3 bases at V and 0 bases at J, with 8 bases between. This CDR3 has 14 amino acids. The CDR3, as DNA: TGTGCCAGCTCACCCGCCGGGGCTAACTATGGCTACACCTTC. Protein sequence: CASSPAGANYGYTF.

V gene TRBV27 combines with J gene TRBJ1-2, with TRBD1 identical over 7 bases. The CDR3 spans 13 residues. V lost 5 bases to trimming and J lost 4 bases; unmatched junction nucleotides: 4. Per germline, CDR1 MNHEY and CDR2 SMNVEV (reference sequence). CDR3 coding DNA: TGTGCCAGCAGTCGAGGGGGCTCCTATGGCTACACCTTC. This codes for CASSRGGSYGYTF.

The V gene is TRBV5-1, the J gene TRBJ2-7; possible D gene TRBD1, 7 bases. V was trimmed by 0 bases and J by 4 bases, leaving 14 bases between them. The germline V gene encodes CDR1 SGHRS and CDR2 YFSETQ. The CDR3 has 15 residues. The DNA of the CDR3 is TGCGCCAGCAGCTTGGAGTCAGGGGGGTCGTACGAGCAGTACTTC. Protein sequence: CASSLESGGSYEQYF. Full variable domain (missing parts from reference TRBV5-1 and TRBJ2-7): KAGVTQTPRYLIKTRGQQVTLSCSPISGHRSVSWYQQTPGQGLQFLFEYFSETQRNKGNFPGRFSGRQFSNSRSEMNVSTLELGDSALYLCASSLESGGSYEQYFGPGTRLTVT.

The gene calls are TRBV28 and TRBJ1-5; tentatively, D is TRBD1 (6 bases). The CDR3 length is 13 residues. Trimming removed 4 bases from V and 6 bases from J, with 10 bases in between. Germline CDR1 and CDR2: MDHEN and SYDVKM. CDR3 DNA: TGTGCCAGCAGTTCCGAGGGGGTTCAGCCCCAGCATTTT. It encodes CASSSEGVQPQHF.

CDR3 nucleotide sequence: TGTGCCAGCAGCTTCCGGACAGGGCTGGGACAAGAGACCCAGTACTTC. Amino acids: CASSFRTGLGQETQYF. The chain carries TRBV11-3 and TRBJ2-5; 8 nucleotides match TRBD1. The J segment lost 2 bases and the V segment lost 3 bases, leaving 8 bases of the junction unmatched. Looked up from germline, CDR1 is SGHNT and CDR2 is YENEEA. The CDR3 spans 16 residues.

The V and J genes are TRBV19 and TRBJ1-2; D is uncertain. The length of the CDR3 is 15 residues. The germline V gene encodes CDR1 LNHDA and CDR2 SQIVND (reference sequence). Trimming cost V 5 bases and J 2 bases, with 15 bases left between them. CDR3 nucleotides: TGTGCCAGTAGTCTCCCTCAAACAGTCAACTATGGCTACACCTTC. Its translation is CASSLPQTVNYGYTF.

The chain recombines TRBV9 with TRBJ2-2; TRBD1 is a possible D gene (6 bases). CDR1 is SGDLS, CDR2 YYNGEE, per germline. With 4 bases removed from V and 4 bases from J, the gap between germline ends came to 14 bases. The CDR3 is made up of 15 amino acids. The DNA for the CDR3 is TGTGCCAGCAGCCCCAGGACAGATGTCACCGGGGAGCTGTTTTTT. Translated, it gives CASSPRTDVTGELFF.

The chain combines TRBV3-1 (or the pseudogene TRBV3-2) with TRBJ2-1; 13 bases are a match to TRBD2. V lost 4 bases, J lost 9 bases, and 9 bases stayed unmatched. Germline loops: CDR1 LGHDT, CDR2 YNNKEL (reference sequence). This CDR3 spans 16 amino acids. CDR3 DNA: TGTGCCAGCAGCCCCCGACTAGCGGGAGGAGTTGGTGAGCAGTTCTTC. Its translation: CASSPRLAGGVGEQFF.

CDR3 protein: CASSQVLQETQYF. CDR3 coding DNA: TGCGCCAGCAGCCAAGTTCTACAAGAGACCCAGTACTTC. This chain joins TRBV4-1 and TRBJ2-5, with D uncertain. This CDR3 is 13 amino acids long. V lost 1 base and J lost 2, with 5 bases in between. From germline, CDR1 is MGHRA and CDR2 YSYEKL.

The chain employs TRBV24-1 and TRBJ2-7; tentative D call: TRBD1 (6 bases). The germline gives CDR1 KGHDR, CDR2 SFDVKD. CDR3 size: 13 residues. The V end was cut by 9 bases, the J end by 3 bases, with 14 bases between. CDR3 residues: CATPPTGLYEQYF. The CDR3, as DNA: TGTGCCACCCCACCTACAGGGCTCTACGAGCAGTACTTC.

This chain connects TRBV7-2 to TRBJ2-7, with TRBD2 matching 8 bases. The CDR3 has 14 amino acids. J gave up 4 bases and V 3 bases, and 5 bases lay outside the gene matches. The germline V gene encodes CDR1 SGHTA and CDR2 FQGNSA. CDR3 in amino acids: CASSFVGGGYEQYF. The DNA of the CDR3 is TGTGCCAGCAGCTTTGTGGGCGGGGGGTACGAGCAGTACTTC. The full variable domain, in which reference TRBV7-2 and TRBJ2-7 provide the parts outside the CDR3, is GAGVSQSPSNKVTEKGKDVELRCDPISGHTALYWYRQSLGQGLEFLIYFQGNSAPDKSGLPSDRFSAERTGGSVSTLTIQRTQQEDSAVYLCASSFVGGGYEQYFGPGTRLTVT.

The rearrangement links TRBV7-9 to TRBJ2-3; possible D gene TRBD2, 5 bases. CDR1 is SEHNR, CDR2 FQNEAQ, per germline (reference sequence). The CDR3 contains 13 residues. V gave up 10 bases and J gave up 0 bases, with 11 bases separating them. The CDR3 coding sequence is TGTGCCATCCGTCCGGGAAGCACAGATACGCAGTATTTT. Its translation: CAIRPGSTDTQYF.

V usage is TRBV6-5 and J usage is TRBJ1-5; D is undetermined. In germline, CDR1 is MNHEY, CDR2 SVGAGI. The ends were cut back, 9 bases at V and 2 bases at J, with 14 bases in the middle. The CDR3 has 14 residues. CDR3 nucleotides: TGTGCCAGTACCATTGGTCGGGGCAATCAGCCCCAGCATTTT. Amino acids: CASTIGRGNQPQHF.

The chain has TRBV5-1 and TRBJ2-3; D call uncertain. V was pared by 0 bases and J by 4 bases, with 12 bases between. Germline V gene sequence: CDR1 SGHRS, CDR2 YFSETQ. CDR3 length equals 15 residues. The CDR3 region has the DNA TGCGCCAGCAGCTTGGGCCGGATCGTCGCAGATACGCAGTATTTT. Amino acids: CASSLGRIVADTQYF.

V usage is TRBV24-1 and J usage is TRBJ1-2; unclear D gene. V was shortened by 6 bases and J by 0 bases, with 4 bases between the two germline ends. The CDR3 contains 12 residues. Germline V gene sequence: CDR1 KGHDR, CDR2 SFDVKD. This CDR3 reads CATSKANYGYTF. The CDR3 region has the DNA TGTGCCACCAGTAAGGCTAACTATGGCTACACCTTC.

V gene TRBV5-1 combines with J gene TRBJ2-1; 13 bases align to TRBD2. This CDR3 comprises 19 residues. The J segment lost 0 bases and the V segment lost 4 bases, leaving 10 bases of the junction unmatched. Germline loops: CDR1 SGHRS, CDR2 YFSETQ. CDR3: CASSLETSGGTSSYNEQFF. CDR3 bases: TGCGCCAGCAGCCTCGAGACTAGCGGGGGGACGAGCTCCTACAATGAGCAGTTCTTC.

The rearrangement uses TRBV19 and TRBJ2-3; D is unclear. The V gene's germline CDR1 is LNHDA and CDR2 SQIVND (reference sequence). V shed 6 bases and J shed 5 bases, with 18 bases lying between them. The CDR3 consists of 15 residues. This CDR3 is CASSRQSAQRDTQYF. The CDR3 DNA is TGTGCCAGTAGCAGGCAGAGCGCCCAAAGAGATACGCAGTATTTT.

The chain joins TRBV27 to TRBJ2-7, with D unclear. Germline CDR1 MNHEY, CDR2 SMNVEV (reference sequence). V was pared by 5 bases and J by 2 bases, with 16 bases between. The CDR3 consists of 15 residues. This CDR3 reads CASSPLGRRTYEQYF. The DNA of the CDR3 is TGTGCCAGCAGTCCACTCGGAAGGCGGACCTACGAGCAGTACTTC.

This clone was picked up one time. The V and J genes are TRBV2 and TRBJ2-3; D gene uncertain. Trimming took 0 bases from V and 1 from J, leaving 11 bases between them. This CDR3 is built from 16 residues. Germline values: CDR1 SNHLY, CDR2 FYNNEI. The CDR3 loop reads CASSEAARWGTDTQYF. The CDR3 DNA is TGTGCCAGCAGTGAAGCGGCTAGGTGGGGCACAGATACGCAGTATTTT. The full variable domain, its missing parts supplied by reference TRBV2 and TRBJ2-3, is EPEVTQTPSHQVTQMGQEVILRCVPISNHLYFYWYRQILGQKVEFLVSFYNNEISEKSEIFDDQFSVERPDGSNFTLKIRSTKLEDSAMYFCASSEAARWGTDTQYFGPGTRLTVL.

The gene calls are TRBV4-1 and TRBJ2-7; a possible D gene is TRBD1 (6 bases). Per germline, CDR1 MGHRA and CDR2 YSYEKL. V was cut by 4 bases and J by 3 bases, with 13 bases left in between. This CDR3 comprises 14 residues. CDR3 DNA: TGCGCCAGCAGCCCCAAGGACAGAAACTACGAGCAGTACTTC. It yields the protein CASSPKDRNYEQYF.

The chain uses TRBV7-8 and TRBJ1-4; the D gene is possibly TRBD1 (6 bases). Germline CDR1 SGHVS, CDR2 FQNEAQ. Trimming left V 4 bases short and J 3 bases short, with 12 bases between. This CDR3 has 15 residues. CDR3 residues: CASSSNRVANEKLFF. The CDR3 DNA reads TGTGCCAGCAGCTCCAACAGGGTCGCTAATGAAAAACTGTTTTTT.

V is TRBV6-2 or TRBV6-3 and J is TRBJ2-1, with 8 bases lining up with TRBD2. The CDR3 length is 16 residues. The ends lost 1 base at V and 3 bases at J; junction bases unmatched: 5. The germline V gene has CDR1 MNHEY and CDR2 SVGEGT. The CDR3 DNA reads TGTGCCAGCAGTTACTTACCCGGGACTAGCTACAATGAGCAGTTCTTC. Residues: CASSYLPGTSYNEQFF.